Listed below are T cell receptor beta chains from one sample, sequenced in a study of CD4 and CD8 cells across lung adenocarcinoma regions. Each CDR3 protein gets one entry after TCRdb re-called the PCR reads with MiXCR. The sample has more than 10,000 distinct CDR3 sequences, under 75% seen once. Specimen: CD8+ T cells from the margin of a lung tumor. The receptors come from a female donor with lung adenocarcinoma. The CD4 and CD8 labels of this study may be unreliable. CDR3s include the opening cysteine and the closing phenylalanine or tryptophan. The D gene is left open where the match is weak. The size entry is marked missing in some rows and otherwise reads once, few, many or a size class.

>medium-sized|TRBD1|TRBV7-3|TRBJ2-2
CASSAWTGSNTGELFF
TGTGCCAGCAGCGCCTGGACAGGGTCGAACACCGGGGAGCTGTTTTTT
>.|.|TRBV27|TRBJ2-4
CGSTGLGATDIQYF
TGTGGCAGCACGGGGCTCGGAGCCACAGACATTCAGTACTTC
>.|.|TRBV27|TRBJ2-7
CASSLRAPGEDTQYF
TGTGCCAGCAGTTTACGGGCGCCAGGGGAAGATACGCAGTACTTC
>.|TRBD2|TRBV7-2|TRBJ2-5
CAGSGTGDQETQYF
TGTGCGGGCAGCGGGACGGGTGACCAAGAGACCCAGTACTTC
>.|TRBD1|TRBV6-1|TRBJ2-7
CASSPTGFYEQYF
TGTGCCAGCAGTCCGACAGGGTTCTACGAGCAGTACTTC
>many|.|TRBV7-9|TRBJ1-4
CASGNPNEKLFF
TGTGCCAGCGGGAATCCTAATGAAAAACTGTTTTTT
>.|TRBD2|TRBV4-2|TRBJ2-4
CASREGLAGGGVRAQDTQYF
TGTGCCAGCAGGGAAGGACTAGCGGGGGGGGGGGTCCGTGCCCAAGACACTCAGTACTTC
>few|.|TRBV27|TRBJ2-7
CASRGRGATDTQYF
TGTGCCAGCCGGGGGCGAGGGGCGACAGATACGCAGTACTTC
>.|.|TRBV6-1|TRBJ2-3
CASSPGRGGQDTQYF
TGTGCCAGCAGTCCGGGCCGGGGAGGACAAGATACGCAGTATTTT
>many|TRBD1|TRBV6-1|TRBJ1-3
CASNRQGTAGNTIYF
TGTGCCAGCAATCGACAGGGTACCGCGGGAAACACCATATATTTT
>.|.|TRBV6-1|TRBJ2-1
CASSSRGEQFF
TGTGCCAGCAGTAGCAGGGGTGAGCAGTTCTTC
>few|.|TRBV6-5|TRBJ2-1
CASSYRDGNEQFF
TGTGCCAGCAGTTATAGGGACGGCAATGAGCAGTTCTTC
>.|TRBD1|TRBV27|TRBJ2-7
CASSLPGQGGPNEQYF
TGTGCCAGCAGTTTGCCGGGACAGGGGGGGCCCAACGAGCAGTACTTC
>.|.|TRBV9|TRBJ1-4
CASAQHYRDGEKLFF
TGTGCCAGCGCCCAGCACTACAGGGACGGTGAAAAACTGTTTTTT
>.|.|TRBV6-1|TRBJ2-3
CGRGYGGRSTETQYF
TGTGGCAGGGGGTACGGGGGCAGGAGCACAGAGACGCAGTATTTT
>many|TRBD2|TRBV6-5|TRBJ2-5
CASSYSLAGGYKETQYF
TGTGCCAGCAGTTACTCACTAGCGGGGGGGTACAAAGAGACCCAGTACTTC
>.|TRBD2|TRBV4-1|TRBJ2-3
CASSQADGGGGSQDTQYF
TGCGCCAGCAGCCAAGCAGACGGGGGGGGGGGAAGCCAAGATACGCAGTATTTC
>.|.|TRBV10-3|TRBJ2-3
CASSSVEETQYF
TGTGCCAGCTCCAGTGTGGAAGAGACGCAGTATTTT
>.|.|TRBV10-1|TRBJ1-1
CASSAGGLNTEAFF
TGCGCCAGCAGTGCGGGGGGCTTGAACACTGAAGCTTTCTTT
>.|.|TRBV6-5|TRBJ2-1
CASSYHNEQFF
TGTGCCAGCAGTTACCACAATGAGCAGTTCTTC
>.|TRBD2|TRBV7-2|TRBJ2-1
CASSLAASGGREQFF
TGTGCCAGCAGCTTAGCCGCTAGCGGGGGTCGTGAGCAGTTCTTC
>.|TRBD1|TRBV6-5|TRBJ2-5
CASSYSSGGNGAYVLYF
TGTGCCAGCAGTTACTCCTCAGGGGGCAATGGGGCCTACGTCCTGTATTTC
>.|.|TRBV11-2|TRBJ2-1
CASSLERLADEQFF
TGTGCCAGCAGCTTAGAAAGGCTAGCCGATGAGCAGTTCTTC
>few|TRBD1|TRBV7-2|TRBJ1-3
CASSRRGGQGSFGTIYF
TGTGCCAGCAGCAGGCGAGGGGGACAGGGCTCTTTCGGCACCATATATTTT
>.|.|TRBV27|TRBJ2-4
CASSLGANGIQYF
TGTGCCAGCAGTTTAGGGGCCAATGGGATTCAGTACTTC
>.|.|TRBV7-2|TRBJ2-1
CASTPGIYNEQFF
TGTGCCAGCACCCCGGGGATTTACAATGAGCAGTTCTTC
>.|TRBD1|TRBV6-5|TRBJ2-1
CASSYQGVQFF
TGTGCCAGCAGTTACCAGGGGGTCCAGTTCTTC
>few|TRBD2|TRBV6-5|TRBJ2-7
CASSLGLAGGVGEQYF
TGTGCCAGCAGTTTGGGACTAGCGGGAGGCGTTGGCGAGCAGTACTTC
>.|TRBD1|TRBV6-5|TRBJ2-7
CASAHRGSTYEQYF
TGTGCCAGCGCGCACAGGGGTTCTACCTACGAGCAGTACTTC
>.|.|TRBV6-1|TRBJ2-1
CASSEDTYNEQFF
TGTGCCAGCAGTGAAGACACCTACAATGAGCAGTTCTTC